This T cell receptor beta chain originates from a study of T cell changes during pregnancy in multiple sclerosis. The CDR3 runs to 16 residues. Germline V lookup: CDR1 LNHNV, CDR2 YYDKDF (reference sequence). Trimming cost V 0 bases and J 0 bases, with 12 bases left between them. The repertoire was sequenced with immunoSEQ multiplex PCR; TCRdb's copy has only in-frame clones and lacks some. The table includes some 81,000 clones, 75% to 90% detected once. This TCR was recovered from a female donor with multiple sclerosis, enrolled in a pregnancy study. The V call is TRBV15, the J call TRBJ2-7; perhaps TRBD1 as D (6 bases). The sample was peripheral blood, taken before pregnancy. CDR3 sequence reads: CATSRDVVQGSYEQYF. The CDR3 region has the DNA TGTGCCACCAGCAGAGATGTAGTACAGGGCTCCTACGAGCAGTACTTC.